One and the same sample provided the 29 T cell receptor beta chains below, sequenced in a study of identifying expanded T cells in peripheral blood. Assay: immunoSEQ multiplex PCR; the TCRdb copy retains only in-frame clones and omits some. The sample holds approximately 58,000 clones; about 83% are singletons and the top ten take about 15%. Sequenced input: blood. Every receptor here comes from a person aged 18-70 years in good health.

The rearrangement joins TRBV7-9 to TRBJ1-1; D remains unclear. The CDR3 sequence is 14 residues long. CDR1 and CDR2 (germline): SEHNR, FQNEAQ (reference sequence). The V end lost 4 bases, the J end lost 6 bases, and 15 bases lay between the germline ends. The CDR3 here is CASSYVEGLSEAFF. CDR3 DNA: TGTGCCAGCAGCTACGTTGAGGGATTGTCTGAAGCTTTCTTT.

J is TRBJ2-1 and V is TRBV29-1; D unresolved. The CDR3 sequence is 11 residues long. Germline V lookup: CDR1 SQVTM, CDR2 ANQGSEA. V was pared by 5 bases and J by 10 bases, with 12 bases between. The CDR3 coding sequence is TGCAGCGTTTCCGCTTGGCAGGAGCAGTTCTTC. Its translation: CSVSAWQEQFF.

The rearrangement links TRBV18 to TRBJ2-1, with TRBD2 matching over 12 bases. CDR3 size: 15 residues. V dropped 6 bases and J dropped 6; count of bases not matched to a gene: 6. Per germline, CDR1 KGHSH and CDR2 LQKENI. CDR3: CASSRGLAGTNEQFF. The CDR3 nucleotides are TGTGCCAGCTCCCGCGGACTAGCGGGAACCAATGAGCAGTTCTTC.

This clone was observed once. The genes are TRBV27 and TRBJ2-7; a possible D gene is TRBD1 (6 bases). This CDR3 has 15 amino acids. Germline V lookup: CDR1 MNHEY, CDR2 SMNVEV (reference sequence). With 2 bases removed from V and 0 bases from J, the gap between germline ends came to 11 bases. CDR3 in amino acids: CASSLRGSRSYEQYF. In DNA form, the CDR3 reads TGTGCCAGCAGTTTAAGGGGGTCTCGCTCCTACGAGCAGTACTTC.

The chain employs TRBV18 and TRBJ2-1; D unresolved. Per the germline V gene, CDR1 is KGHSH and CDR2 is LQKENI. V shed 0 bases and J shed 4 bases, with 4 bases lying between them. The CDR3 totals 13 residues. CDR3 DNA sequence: TGTGCCAGCTCACCACCTTCATACAATGAGCAGTTCTTC. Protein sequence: CASSPPSYNEQFF.

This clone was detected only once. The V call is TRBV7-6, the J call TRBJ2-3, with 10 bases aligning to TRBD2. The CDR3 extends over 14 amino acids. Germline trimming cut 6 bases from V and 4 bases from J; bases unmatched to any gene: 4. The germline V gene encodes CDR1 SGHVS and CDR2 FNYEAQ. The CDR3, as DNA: TGTGCCAGCAGTAGAGGGACTAGCGCAGATACGCAGTATTTT. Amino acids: CASSRGTSADTQYF.

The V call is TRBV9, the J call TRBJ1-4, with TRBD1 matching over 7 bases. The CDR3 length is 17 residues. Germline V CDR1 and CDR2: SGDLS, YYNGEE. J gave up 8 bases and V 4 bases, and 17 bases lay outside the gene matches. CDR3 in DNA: TGTGCCAGCAGCCTTCCCGGGACAGCCGATGGAACAGAAAAACTGTTTTTT. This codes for CASSLPGTADGTEKLFF.

The CDR3 loop reads CASTDTQYF. The CDR3 DNA is TGTGCCAGCACAGATACGCAGTATTTT. The chain recombines TRBV7-9 with TRBJ2-3; D ambiguous. CDR3 size: 9 residues. V was cut by 7 bases and J by 4 bases, with 0 bases left in between. Germline loops: CDR1 SEHNR, CDR2 FQNEAQ (reference sequence). Full variable domain (rest looked up from reference TRBV7-9 and TRBJ2-3): DTGVSQNPRHKITKRGQNVTFRCDPISEHNRLYWYRQTLGQGPEFLTYFQNEAQLEKSRLLSDRFSAERPKGSFSTLEIQRTEQGDSAMYLCASTDTQYFGPGTRLTVL.

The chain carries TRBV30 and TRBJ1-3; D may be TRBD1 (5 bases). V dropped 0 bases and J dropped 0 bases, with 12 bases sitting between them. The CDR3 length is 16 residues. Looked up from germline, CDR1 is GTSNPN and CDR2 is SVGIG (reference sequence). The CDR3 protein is CAWSVLPGSSGNTIYF. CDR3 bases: TGTGCCTGGAGTGTATTGCCAGGGAGCTCTGGAAACACCATATATTTT.

CDR3 amino acids: CASGFSSGTEAFF. DNA for the CDR3: TGTGCTAGTGGTTTTTCTTCTGGAACTGAAGCTTTCTTT. The chain employs TRBV12-5 and TRBJ1-1; D not resolved. In germline, CDR1 is LGHNT, CDR2 FRNRAP. The V end was cut by 3 bases, the J end by 5 bases, with 10 bases between. CDR3 length: 13 residues.

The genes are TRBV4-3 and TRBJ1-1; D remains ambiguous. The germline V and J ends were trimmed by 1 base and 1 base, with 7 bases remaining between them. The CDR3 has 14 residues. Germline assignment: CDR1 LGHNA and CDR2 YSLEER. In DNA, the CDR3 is TGCGCCAGCAGCCAAGGGACGGCGAACACTGAAGCTTTCTTT. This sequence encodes CASSQGTANTEAFF.

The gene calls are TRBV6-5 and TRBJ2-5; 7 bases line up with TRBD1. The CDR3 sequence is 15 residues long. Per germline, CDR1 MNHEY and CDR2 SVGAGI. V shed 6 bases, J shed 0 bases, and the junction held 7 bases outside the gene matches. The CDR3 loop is CASRHQGQDQETQYF. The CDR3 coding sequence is TGTGCCAGCAGACACCAAGGACAGGACCAAGAGACCCAGTACTTC.

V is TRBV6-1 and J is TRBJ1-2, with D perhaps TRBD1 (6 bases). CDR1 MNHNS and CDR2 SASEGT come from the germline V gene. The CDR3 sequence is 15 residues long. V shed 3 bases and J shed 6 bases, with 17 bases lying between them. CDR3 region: CASSDGGPERNGYTF. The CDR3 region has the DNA TGTGCCAGCAGTGATGGGGGGCCGGAACGTAATGGCTACACCTTC.

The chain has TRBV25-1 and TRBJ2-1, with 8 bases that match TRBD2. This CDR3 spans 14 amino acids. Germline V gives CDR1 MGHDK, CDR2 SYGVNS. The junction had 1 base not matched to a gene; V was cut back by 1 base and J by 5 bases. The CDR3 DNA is TGTGCCAGCAGTGAATGGACTAGCCACAATGAGCAGTTCTTC. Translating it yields CASSEWTSHNEQFF.

CDR3 protein: CASSSGQGTTNEKLFF. The CDR3 coding sequence is TGTGCCAGCTCATCCGGACAGGGGACAACTAATGAAAAACTGTTTTTT. The chain couples TRBV18 to TRBJ1-4; 9 bases map to TRBD1. The CDR3 covers 16 residues. CDR1 KGHSH and CDR2 LQKENI come from the germline V gene. The junction had 4 bases not matched to a gene; V was cut back by 5 bases and J by 0 bases.

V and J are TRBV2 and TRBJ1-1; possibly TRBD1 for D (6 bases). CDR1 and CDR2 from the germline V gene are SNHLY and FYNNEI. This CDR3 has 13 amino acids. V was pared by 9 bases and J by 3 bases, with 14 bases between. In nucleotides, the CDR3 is TGTGCCAGTGGGGGCAGGGGTTACACTGAAGCTTTCTTT. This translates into CASGGRGYTEAFF.

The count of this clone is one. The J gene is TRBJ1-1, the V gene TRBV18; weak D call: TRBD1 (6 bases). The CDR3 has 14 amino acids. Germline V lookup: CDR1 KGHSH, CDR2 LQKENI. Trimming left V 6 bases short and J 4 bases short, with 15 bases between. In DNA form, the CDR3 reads TGTGCCAGCTCTCGTCAGGGGCGTGTCACTGAAGCTTTCTTT. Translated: CASSRQGRVTEAFF.

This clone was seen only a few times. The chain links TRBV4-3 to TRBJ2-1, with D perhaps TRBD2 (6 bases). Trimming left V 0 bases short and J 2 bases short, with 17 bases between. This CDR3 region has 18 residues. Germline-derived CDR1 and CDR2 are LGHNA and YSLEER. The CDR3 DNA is TGCGCCAGCAGCCAAGATACCCCGGAGGGCGGCGCCTACAATGAGCAGTTCTTC. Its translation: CASSQDTPEGGAYNEQFF.

This CDR3 reads CASSQDQRADYNEQFF. CDR3 in DNA: TGCGCCAGCAGCCAAGATCAGAGGGCCGATTACAATGAGCAGTTCTTC. The chain couples TRBV4-3 to TRBJ2-1; D possibly corresponds to TRBD2 (5 bases). V shed 0 bases and J shed 4 bases, with 13 bases lying between them. Germline-derived CDR1 and CDR2 are LGHNA and YSLEER. The CDR3 runs 16 residues.

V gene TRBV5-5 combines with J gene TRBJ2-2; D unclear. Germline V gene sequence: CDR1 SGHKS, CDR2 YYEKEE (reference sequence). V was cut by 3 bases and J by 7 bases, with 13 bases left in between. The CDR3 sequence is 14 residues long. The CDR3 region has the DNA TGTGCCAGCAGCTACTCGACCCTTGGCGGGGAGCTGTTTTTT. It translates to CASSYSTLGGELFF. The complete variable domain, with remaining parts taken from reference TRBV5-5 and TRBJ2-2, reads DAGVTQSPTHLIKTRGQQVTLRCSPISGHKSVSWYQQVLGQGPQFIFQYYEKEERGRGNFPDRFSARQFPNYSSELNVNALLLGDSALYLCASSYSTLGGELFFGEGSRLTVL.

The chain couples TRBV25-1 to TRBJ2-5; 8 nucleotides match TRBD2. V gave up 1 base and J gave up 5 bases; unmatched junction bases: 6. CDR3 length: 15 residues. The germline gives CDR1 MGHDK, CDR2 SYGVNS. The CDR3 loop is CASSEFLAGRETQYF. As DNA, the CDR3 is TGTGCCAGCAGTGAATTTTTAGCGGGAAGGGAGACCCAGTACTTC.

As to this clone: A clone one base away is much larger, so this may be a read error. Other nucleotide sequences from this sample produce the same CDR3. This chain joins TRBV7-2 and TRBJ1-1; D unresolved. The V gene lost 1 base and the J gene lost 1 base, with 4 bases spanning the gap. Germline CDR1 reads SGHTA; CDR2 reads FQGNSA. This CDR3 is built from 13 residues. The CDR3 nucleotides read TGTGCCAGCAGCTTAGGACGGAACACTGAAGCTTTCTTT. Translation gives CASSLGRNTEAFF.

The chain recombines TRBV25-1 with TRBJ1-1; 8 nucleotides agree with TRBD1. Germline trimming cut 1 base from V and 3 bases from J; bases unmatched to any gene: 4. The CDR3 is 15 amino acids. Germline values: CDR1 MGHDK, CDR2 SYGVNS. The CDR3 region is CASSELDRGDTEAFF. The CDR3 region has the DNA TGTGCCAGCAGTGAATTAGACAGGGGTGACACTGAAGCTTTCTTT.

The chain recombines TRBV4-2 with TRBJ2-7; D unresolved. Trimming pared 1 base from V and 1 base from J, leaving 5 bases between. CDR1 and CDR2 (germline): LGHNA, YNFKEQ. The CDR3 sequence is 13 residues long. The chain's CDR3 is CASSQVLSYEQYF. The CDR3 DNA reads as TGTGCCAGCAGCCAAGTTCTATCCTACGAGCAGTACTTC.

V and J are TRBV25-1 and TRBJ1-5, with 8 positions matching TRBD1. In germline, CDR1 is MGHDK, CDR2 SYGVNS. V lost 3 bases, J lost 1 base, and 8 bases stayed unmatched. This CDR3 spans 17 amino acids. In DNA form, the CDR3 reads TGTGCCAGCAGTGATAATGACAGGGGTAGCAGCAATCAGCCCCAGCATTTT. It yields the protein CASSDNDRGSSNQPQHF.

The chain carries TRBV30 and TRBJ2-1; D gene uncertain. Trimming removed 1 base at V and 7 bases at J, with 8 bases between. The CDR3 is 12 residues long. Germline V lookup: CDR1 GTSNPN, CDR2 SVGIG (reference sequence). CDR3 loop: CAWSATDNEQFF. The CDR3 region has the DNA TGTGCCTGGAGTGCTACGGATAATGAGCAGTTCTTC.

The CDR3 reads CASSRRQGSGNTIYF. The CDR3 region has the DNA TGTGCCAGCAGCCGCCGACAGGGATCTGGAAACACCATATATTTT. The V call is TRBV7-9, the J call TRBJ1-3, with 7 positions matching TRBD1. Trimming at V came to 5 bases and at J to 1 base, leaving 5 bases not matched to a gene. CDR1 is SEHNR, CDR2 FQNEAQ, per germline (reference sequence). The CDR3 is made up of 15 amino acids.

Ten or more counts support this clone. The CDR3 spells CASSLDGGASTGELFF. CDR3 DNA: TGCGCCAGCAGCTTGGACGGAGGGGCGAGCACCGGGGAGCTGTTTTTT. This chain joins TRBV5-1 and TRBJ2-2, with TRBD2 as a possible D gene (6 bases). CDR1 and CDR2 from the germline V gene are SGHRS and YFSETQ. The CDR3 loop spans 16 amino acids. The ends were cut back, 0 bases at V and 4 bases at J, with 13 bases in the middle. Complete variable domain (other parts from reference TRBV5-1 and TRBJ2-2): KAGVTQTPRYLIKTRGQQVTLSCSPISGHRSVSWYQQTPGQGLQFLFEYFSETQRNKGNFPGRFSGRQFSNSRSEMNVSTLELGDSALYLCASSLDGGASTGELFFGEGSRLTVL.

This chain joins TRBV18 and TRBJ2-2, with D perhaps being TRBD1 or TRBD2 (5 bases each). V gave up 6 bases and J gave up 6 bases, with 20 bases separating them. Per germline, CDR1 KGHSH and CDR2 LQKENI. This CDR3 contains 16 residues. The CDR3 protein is CASSPQRQGVAGELFF. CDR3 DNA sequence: TGTGCCAGCTCCCCCCAGCGGCAGGGCGTCGCCGGGGAGCTGTTTTTT.